Below, one TCR beta chain is given with its context. Its antigen remains unidentified. RNA transcripts yielded amplified TCR beta CDR3 regions. The study used the HTBI primer set for a first-round RT-PCR of the TCR CDR3. TCRdb re-called the multiplex PCR reads with MiXCR, one entry per CDR3 protein. The table lists around 360,000 distinct CDR3 sequences, about 16% of them singletons. PBMCs were derived from around 10 ml fresh peripheral blood. This specimen comes from a study of T cells in Graves' hyperthyroidism and ophthalmopathy. General study points: Most clonotypes expanded in thyroid above 0.001 were likewise present in blood.

The CDR3 is 17 amino acids. Trimming removed 4 bases at V and 2 bases at J, with 21 bases between. Per the germline V gene, CDR1 is MGHRA and CDR2 is YSYEKL. This clonotype was sampled from a woman aged 55-70 years with Graves' ophthalmopathy. Sequenced material: blood. The V and J genes are TRBV4-1 and TRBJ2-7; D may be TRBD1 or TRBD2 (5 bases each). The CDR3 loop reads CASSRRPAEGSAYEQYF. In nucleotides, the CDR3 is TGCGCCAGCAGCCGCCGGCCTGCCGAGGGGTCCGCCTACGAGCAGTACTTC.